This TCR beta chain was retrieved from a study of blood T cell repertoires in COVID-19. The CDR3 length is 14 residues. CDR1 is SGDLS and CDR2 is YYNGEE in the germline V gene. V gave up 0 bases and J gave up 7 bases, with 13 bases separating them. The repertoire was sequenced with immunoSEQ multiplex PCR; TCRdb's copy has only in-frame clones and lacks some. The sample has approximately 80,000 clones, roughly 85% seen once. Sequenced: peripheral blood. This sequence originates from a man aged 45-65 years with COVID-19, enrolled during active disease. The chain links TRBV9 to TRBJ1-1; TRBD1 might be the D (5 bases). The CDR3 DNA reads TGTGCCAGCAGCGTAGAACACCGGGGGGGTGAAGCTTTCTTT. Translating it yields CASSVEHRGGEAFF.